This T cell receptor (beta chain) originates from a study of Graves' ophthalmopathy and Graves' hyperthyroidism. A note on this clonotype: Its specificity is unknown.

Findings of the study overall: Separation of ophthalmopathy from stable hyperthyroidism was achieved by a 13-signature model, at 85% to 90% sensitivity and under 82% specificity. Detection in blood was also observed for most expanded thyroid clonotypes above 0.001 frequency.

RNA transcripts were the template, and TCR beta CDR3 regions were amplified from them. An opening RT-PCR round employed HTBI primers and preceded a second-round multiplex PCR. Each CDR3 protein is one row after TCRdb ran MiXCR on the multiplex PCR reads. Seen here are a few hundred thousand distinct CDR3 sequences, about 18% observed once, and the top ten hold 2% to 3%. The source of this sequence is an adult woman with stable Graves' hyperthyroidism. Sequencing was done on a sample of peripheral blood.

CDR3 sequence (DNA): TGTGCCTGGAGTGGCAATCGAGAGCAGTACTTC. The encoded protein is CAWSGNREQYF. The chain carries TRBV30 and TRBJ2-7; D is unclear. Trimming stripped 1 base from V and 7 bases from J, with 8 bases between. Germline CDR1 GTSNPN, CDR2 SVGIG (reference sequence). The CDR3 runs to 11 residues.